Listed below are T cell receptor beta chains from one sample, sequenced in a study of blood T cell repertoires in COVID-19. The assay was immunoSEQ multiplex PCR, and TCRdb's table has in-frame clones only and misses some. This table holds roughly 300,000 clones, about 88% found once. The sample consisted of PBMCs or T cells enriched from blood (not recorded which). These receptors all come from a woman in her thirties who had recovered from COVID-19. CDR3s leave out the opening cysteine and the closing phenylalanine or tryptophan. The D gene is left open where the match is weak.

v_gene	j_gene	d_gene	CDR3aa
TRBV29-1	TRBJ1-2	-	SVDRGPYGYT
TRBV20-1	TRBJ1-2	TRBD1	SASQGAIYGYT
TRBV7-2	TRBJ2-7	-	ASSHRTGTMFYEQY
TRBV27	TRBJ1-1	-	ASSLYDRPNTEAF
TRBV5-6	TRBJ2-5	-	ASSLGLTEQETQY
TRBV27	TRBJ1-1	TRBD1	ASSTWDRGSGNTEAF
TRBV7-7	TRBJ2-3	-	ASSLGQASDTQY
TRBV5-1	TRBJ1-6	-	ASSPGVINSPLH
TRBV11-3	TRBJ1-1	-	ASSLQADTEAF
TRBV5-4	TRBJ1-3	TRBD1	ASSLGGQGSGNTIY
TRBV9	TRBJ1-2	TRBD1	ASSVVPGGRYGYT
TRBV10-1	TRBJ1-4	-	ASSSRQETEKLF
TRBV9	TRBJ2-3	-	ASSVAYSDTQY
TRBV15	TRBJ2-3	TRBD1	ATSGPQQGAGDTQY
TRBV9	TRBJ1-2	TRBD1	ASTRRGGSGYT
TRBV13	TRBJ2-5	TRBD1	ASSIRTGGQETQY
TRBV10-3	TRBJ1-2	-	AISGRENGYT
TRBV2	TRBJ2-7	-	ASSGQGRAYEQY
TRBV29-1	TRBJ2-6	-	SVKPPGANVLT
TRBV11-3	TRBJ2-1	-	ASSFNYNEQF
TRBV7-2	TRBJ1-5	-	ASSLVAGQFNQPQH
TRBV5-1	TRBJ1-4	-	ASSLGTGRNEKLF
TRBV9	TRBJ2-5	-	ASSARTGETQY
TRBV11-2	TRBJ1-4	TRBD1	ASSSPRDRRGRLF
TRBV11-2	TRBJ2-7	-	ASSSGTSRDEQY
TRBV30	TRBJ1-5	TRBD1	AWSTMGQGVGPQH
TRBV4-2	TRBJ1-5	-	ASSQEGGGGSQPQH
TRBV11-3	TRBJ2-7	-	ASSLDGTSTYEQY
TRBV5-8	TRBJ1-5	-	ASSNQGSGQPQH
TRBV28	TRBJ2-7	TRBD2	ASSLRRGATYEQY
TRBV14	TRBJ2-5	-	ASSLRRAAETQY
TRBV3-1/TRBV3-2	TRBJ2-1	TRBD1	ASSFRQGRNNEQF
TRBV12-3/TRBV12-4	TRBJ1-2	-	ASSEAGASGYT
TRBV7-6	TRBJ2-7	TRBD2	ASSSLTSGRIYEQY
TRBV2	TRBJ1-2	TRBD1	ASSDGQGGGYT
TRBV28	TRBJ1-2	-	ASTAPGVIYGYT
TRBV27	TRBJ1-2	TRBD1	ASRPLRQGRNYGYT
TRBV30	TRBJ2-3	TRBD2	ASRVRGGPNADTQY
TRBV19	TRBJ1-3	-	ATSQGTGNTIY
TRBV3-1/TRBV3-2	TRBJ1-3	-	ASSSTDRSGNTIY
TRBV30	TRBJ2-7	TRBD1	AWSVGTGDYEQY
TRBV2	TRBJ2-1	TRBD1	ARTGFNEQF
TRBV5-1	TRBJ2-1	TRBD1	ASSLVDRGNEQF
TRBV15	TRBJ1-5	TRBD1	ATSREQGQSQPQH